Here is one T cell receptor (beta chain) with its context. Its antigen remains unidentified. The CDR3 runs to 13 residues. Germline V gives CDR1 LNHDA, CDR2 SQIVND (reference sequence). With 3 bases removed from V and 5 bases from J, the gap between germline ends came to 10 bases. This sample was taken from a study of cytomegalovirus exposure and HLA in healthy donors. Everyone who donated was a healthy bone marrow donor. Study-wide results and caveats: In presence/absence analyses, roughly uniform sequencing depth across donors was assumed.

A multiplex PCR was run with 60 Vbeta primers and 13 Jbeta primers. The assay was immunoSEQ multiplex PCR, and TCRdb's table has in-frame clones only and misses some. Of over 150,000 clones in the sample, more than 65% were seen once. J is TRBJ1-2 and V is TRBV19, with a possible D match to TRBD1 (6 bases). The receptor's source is a woman in her fifties or sixties in good health and CMV-seronegative. What was sequenced was PBMCs. Here the CDR3 reads CASSISQGYGYTF. In DNA form, the CDR3 reads TGTGCCAGTAGTATTTCACAGGGTTATGGCTACACCTTC.